The next 32 T cell receptor beta chains were all read from a single sample in a study of human T cells and chemical hapten exposure. Specified time point: patch test 3, about 24 weeks after DPC sensitization. As for treatment: therapeutic diphenylcyclopropenone sensitization with weekly scalp DPC. TCRdb processed the RACE reads anew with MiXCR; each CDR3 protein has one entry. The data show tens of thousands of distinct CDR3 sequences, approximately 10% seen once. The sample in question was whole blood, obtained in connection with sensitization to the hapten diphenylcyclopropenone (DPC). These receptors were obtained from a woman aged 45-60 years with alopecia areata. Some clones in this sample may be carry-over from other donors' samples.

The chain combines TRBV10-3 with TRBJ2-7, with D tentatively TRBD2 (5 bases). Germline V gives CDR1 ENHRY, CDR2 SYGVKD. The CDR3 consists of 12 residues. The ends were cut back, 3 bases at V and 2 bases at J, with 5 bases in the middle. DNA of the CDR3: TGTGCCATCAGTGACGGGACCTACGAGCAGTACTTC. This encodes CAISDGTYEQYF.

The V gene is TRBV12-3 or TRBV12-4, the J gene TRBJ2-7; 10 bases align to TRBD1. CDR3 length equals 15 residues. V was pared by 2 bases and J by 6 bases, with 7 bases of the junction left unmatched. The CDR3 sequence: CASSLRRDRGREQYF. As DNA, the CDR3 is TGTGCCAGCAGTTTAAGGAGGGACAGGGGTCGCGAGCAGTACTTC.

The chain recombines TRBV6-2 or TRBV6-3 with TRBJ1-5, with 7 bases lining up with TRBD1. Germline lookup yields CDR1 MNHEY and CDR2 SVGEGT. The CDR3 extends over 12 amino acids. Trimming took 8 bases from V and 4 from J; bases not matched to a gene: 2. The CDR3, as DNA: TGTGCCAGCCGACAGGGAAATCAGCCCCAGCATTTT. It translates to CASRQGNQPQHF.

J is TRBJ2-5 and V is TRBV5-4, with D perhaps matching TRBD1 (6 bases). Germline CDR1 is SGHNT and CDR2 is YYREEE (reference sequence). The CDR3 loop spans 13 amino acids. V lost 4 bases to trimming and J lost 3 bases, with 10 bases between them. In DNA, the CDR3 is TGTGCCAGCAGCGGCACAGGGAAAGAGACCCAGTACTTC. This encodes CASSGTGKETQYF.

The chain joins TRBV5-1 to TRBJ2-2; 12 bases match TRBD1. V dropped 4 bases and J dropped 3; count of bases not matched to a gene: 4. CDR3 length: 16 amino acids. The V gene's germline CDR1 is SGHRS and CDR2 YFSETQ. CDR3 coding DNA: TGCGCCAGCAGCCCGGGACAGGGGGCGCACACCGGGGAGCTGTTTTTT. It specifies CASSPGQGAHTGELFF.

This clonotype came up many times. The CDR3 DNA follows: TGTGCCAGCAGTCCCAACAGTCCTAAGGAGACCCAGTACTTC. Amino acids: CASSPNSPKETQYF. The V gene is TRBV12-3 or TRBV12-4, the J gene TRBJ2-5; no clear D gene. V shed 5 bases and J shed 5 bases, with 15 bases lying between them. The CDR3 extends over 14 amino acids.

This clonotype was seen many times. The chain uses TRBV10-3 and TRBJ1-5, with D unresolved. V was pared by 7 bases and J by 2 bases, with 6 bases between. The V gene's germline CDR1 is ENHRY and CDR2 SYGVKD. The CDR3 sequence is 12 residues long. For the CDR3, the DNA is TGTGCCATCACAGATGGCAATCAGCCCCAGCATTTT. It translates to CAITDGNQPQHF.

The chain uses TRBV3-1 and TRBJ1-1; D gene ambiguous. There are 11 residues in the CDR3. Per the germline V gene, CDR1 is LGHDT and CDR2 is YNNKEL (reference sequence). Trimming left V 3 bases short and J 8 bases short, with 7 bases between. The CDR3 region has the DNA TGTGCCAGCAGCCATTCCGGGGAAGCTTTCTTT. As protein: CASSHSGEAFF.

The sample holds a few counts of this clonotype. The CDR3 bases are TGTGCCAGCGTACAGGGTTATAGCAATCAGCCCCAGCATTTT. It translates to CASVQGYSNQPQHF. The chain joins TRBV28 to TRBJ1-5; maybe TRBD1 (6 bases). The CDR3 covers 14 residues. The V gene's germline CDR1 is MDHEN and CDR2 SYDVKM. V lost 8 bases to trimming and J lost 0 bases, with 11 bases between them.

There are many counts of this clonotype. This rearrangement joins TRBV2 to TRBJ2-7; D may be TRBD1 (6 bases). Per the germline V gene, CDR1 is SNHLY and CDR2 is FYNNEI. V lost 7 bases and J 11 bases, leaving 18 bases between the germline ends. The CDR3 runs to 12 residues. CDR3 sequence (DNA): TGTGCCAGCAATTTAGTGGCAGGGGAAAAGTACTTC. Residues: CASNLVAGEKYF. The full variable domain, rest sourced from reference TRBV2 and TRBJ2-7, is EPEVTQTPSHQVTQMGQEVILRCVPISNHLYFYWYRQILGQKVEFLVSFYNNEISEKSEIFDDQFSVERPDGSNFTLKIRSTKLEDSAMYFCASNLVAGEKYFGPGTRLTVT.

The chain carries TRBV11-3 and TRBJ2-5; 8 bases fit TRBD1. Germline V gene data show CDR1 as SGHNT and CDR2 as YENEEA. There are 15 residues in the CDR3. Trimming took 3 bases from V and 1 from J; bases not matched to a gene: 4. CDR3 nucleotide sequence: TGTGCCAGCAGCTTTGGACAGGGCTTCCAAGAGACCCAGTACTTC. Protein product: CASSFGQGFQETQYF.

This clonotype showed up just a few times. V gene TRBV2 combines with J gene TRBJ2-1; maybe TRBD2 (6 bases). The V end lost 2 bases, the J end lost 5 bases, and 13 bases lay between the germline ends. Germline assignment: CDR1 SNHLY and CDR2 FYNNEI. The CDR3 is 15 amino acids. DNA for the CDR3: TGTGCCAGCAGTGAACGGGAGTCCCTTAACAATGAGCAGTTCTTC. It codes for CASSERESLNNEQFF. Full variable domain (outside the CDR3, taken from reference TRBV2 and TRBJ2-1): EPEVTQTPSHQVTQMGQEVILRCVPISNHLYFYWYRQILGQKVEFLVSFYNNEISEKSEIFDDQFSVERPDGSNFTLKIRSTKLEDSAMYFCASSERESLNNEQFFGPGTRLTVL.

This chain joins TRBV28 and TRBJ1-4; possibly TRBD1 for D (5 bases). Trimming cost V 3 bases and J 2 bases, with 10 bases left between them. CDR3 length: 15 amino acids. Germline V gene data show CDR1 as MDHEN and CDR2 as SYDVKM. As DNA, the CDR3 is TGTGCCAGCAGTTTGATGGGACGGACTAATGAAAAACTGTTTTTT. It is translated as CASSLMGRTNEKLFF.

This clonotype was detected ten times or more. The chain joins TRBV29-1 to TRBJ1-5, with 8 nucleotides matching TRBD1. CDR1 and CDR2 from the germline V gene are SQVTM and ANQGSEA. Unmatched junction bases numbered 8, after V lost 7 bases and J lost 9 bases. The CDR3 is made up of 12 amino acids. The CDR3 DNA follows: TGCAGCGCCCAAGACAGGGGACGGCCCCAGCATTTT. This gives the protein CSAQDRGRPQHF.

This clonotype was picked up many times. The chain couples TRBV12-3 or TRBV12-4 to TRBJ1-5; D gene unclear. V was trimmed by 2 bases and J by 4 bases, leaving 6 bases between them. The CDR3 length is 13 residues. CDR3 sequence: CASSLRNNQPQHF. CDR3 coding DNA: TGTGCCAGCAGTTTACGGAATAATCAGCCCCAGCATTTT.

The chain uses TRBV7-2 and TRBJ2-4, with 12 nucleotides matching TRBD1. V shed 1 base, J shed 9 bases, and the junction held 4 bases outside the gene matches. CDR1 and CDR2 from the germline V gene are SGHTA and FQGNSA. This CDR3 is built from 15 residues. The CDR3, as DNA: TGTGCCAGCAGCTTAGGCGGGGGACAGGGGGCCATTCAGTACTTC. The encoded protein is CASSLGGGQGAIQYF.

V usage is TRBV10-3 and J usage is TRBJ1-1, with 8 bases matching TRBD1. The germline V gene encodes CDR1 ENHRY and CDR2 SYGVKD. The length of the CDR3 is 16 residues. Unmatched junction bases numbered 12, after V lost 6 bases and J lost 3 bases. The CDR3 coding sequence is TGTGCCATCAGGGGGACAGGTCCCCGGGGGGACACTGAAGCTTTCTTT. Its translation is CAIRGTGPRGDTEAFF.

This clonotype appeared a few times. The chain joins TRBV5-5 to TRBJ2-3, with D unclear. Per the germline V gene, CDR1 is SGHKS and CDR2 is YYEKEE (reference sequence). The CDR3 totals 16 residues. Trimming cost V 0 bases and J 2 bases, with 13 bases left between them. The CDR3 DNA follows: TGTGCCAGCAGCTTGGATCTGGGGATCGACACAGATACGCAGTATTTT. Its translation: CASSLDLGIDTDTQYF.

This rearrangement joins TRBV11-2 to TRBJ2-4; 10 positions agree with TRBD2. Germline CDR1 and CDR2: SGHAT and FQNNGV. V dropped 5 bases and J dropped 4; count of bases not matched to a gene: 14. The CDR3 runs 18 residues. The CDR3 spells CASSRPGLAGEDKNIQYF. As DNA, the CDR3 is TGTGCCAGCAGCCGCCCGGGGCTAGCGGGAGAGGATAAAAACATTCAGTACTTC.

The chain recombines TRBV5-4 with TRBJ2-2; D unresolved. From germline, CDR1 is SGHNT and CDR2 YYREEE (reference sequence). There are 9 residues in the CDR3. In DNA form, the CDR3 reads TGTGCTCCTACGGGGGAGCTGTTTTTT. Translating gives CAPTGELFF. Full variable domain (rest looked up from reference TRBV5-4 and TRBJ2-2): ETGVTQSPTHLIKTRGQQVTLRCSSQSGHNTVSWYQQALGQGPQFIFQYYREEENGRGNFPPRFSGLQFPNYSSELNVNALELDDSALYLCAPTGELFFGEGSRLTVL.

The chain carries TRBV5-1 and TRBJ1-1; D is ambiguous. V was cut by 3 bases and J by 5 bases, with 11 bases left in between. The length of the CDR3 is 13 residues. The germline V gene has CDR1 SGHRS and CDR2 YFSETQ. The CDR3 spells CASSSVIATEAFF. The CDR3 bases are TGCGCCAGCAGCTCGGTAATAGCGACTGAAGCTTTCTTT.

This clonotype was seen at least ten times. CDR3 in DNA: TGTGCCAGCAGTACCGGGACAGGGGCCTACGAGCAGTACTTC. This gives the protein CASSTGTGAYEQYF. The V and J genes are TRBV28 and TRBJ2-7; 10 bases fit TRBD1. The CDR3 has 14 amino acids. The ends lost 5 bases at V and 2 bases at J; junction bases unmatched: 3. Germline V lookup: CDR1 MDHEN, CDR2 SYDVKM.

This clonotype was seen at least ten times. This sequence joins TRBV11-2 and TRBJ2-5; no reliable D call. Germline CDR1 and CDR2: SGHAT and FQNNGV. V gave up 5 bases and J gave up 5 bases, with 15 bases separating them. The length of the CDR3 is 14 residues. The CDR3 loop is CASSPPRSRETQYF. As DNA, the CDR3 is TGTGCCAGCAGCCCACCCAGGTCCCGGGAGACCCAGTACTTC.

This clonotype was observed at least ten times. V is TRBV6-1 and J is TRBJ2-7; 14 nucleotides agree with TRBD2. The junction had 6 bases not matched to a gene; V was cut back by 5 bases and J by 6 bases. Germline CDR1 MNHNS, CDR2 SASEGT. The CDR3 has 15 residues. Here the CDR3 reads CASSKGTSGSFEQYF. The CDR3 bases are TGTGCCAGCAGTAAAGGGACTAGCGGGAGTTTCGAGCAGTACTTC.

This clonotype turned up a few times. V is TRBV20-1 and J is TRBJ2-1; 9 nucleotides align to TRBD1. With V trimmed by 7 bases and J by 5 bases, 3 bases remained unmatched. Germline assignment: CDR1 DFQATT and CDR2 SNEGSKA (reference sequence). The CDR3 is made up of 12 amino acids. The CDR3 sequence is CSGGTGNNEQFF. The CDR3 DNA follows: TGCAGTGGGGGGACAGGGAACAATGAGCAGTTCTTC.

The gene calls are TRBV11-2 and TRBJ2-2, with 8 bases matching TRBD2. With 5 bases clipped from V and 4 bases from J, the junction kept 12 bases outside the gene matches. Germline lookup yields CDR1 SGHAT and CDR2 FQNNGV. CDR3 length: 17 amino acids. CDR3 in DNA: TGTGCCAGCAGCGACAAGACTAGCGACCGGGGCACCGGGGAGCTGTTTTTT. The encoded protein is CASSDKTSDRGTGELFF. Looking up the rest from reference TRBV11-2 and TRBJ2-2 gives the full variable domain: EAGVAQSPRYKIIEKRQSVAFWCNPISGHATLYWYQQILGQGPKLLIQFQNNGVVDDSQLPKDRFSAERLKGVDSTLKIQPAKLEDSAVYLCASSDKTSDRGTGELFFGEGSRLTVL.

The DNA for the CDR3 is TGTGCCAGCAGTTCGAGCCAGATAGCCAAAAACATTCAGTACTTC. It yields the protein CASSSSQIAKNIQYF. This chain links TRBV28 with TRBJ2-4; D gene uncertain. The CDR3 is made up of 15 amino acids. The V end was cut by 4 bases, the J end by 0 bases, with 10 bases between. Germline CDR1 MDHEN, CDR2 SYDVKM.

This clonotype occurred a few times. The genes are TRBV11-2 and TRBJ2-3, with a possible D match to TRBD2 (5 bases). The V end was cut by 4 bases, the J end by 3 bases, with 11 bases between. Germline V gene lookup returns CDR1 SGHAT and CDR2 FQNNGV. The CDR3 is made up of 14 amino acids. CDR3 in amino acids: CASSSEGLTDTQYF. The CDR3 bases are TGTGCCAGCAGCTCCGAGGGTCTTACAGATACGCAGTATTTT.

The chain joins TRBV2 to TRBJ2-2; D remains unclear. Trimming removed 6 bases at V and 1 base at J, with 6 bases between. Germline V gives CDR1 SNHLY, CDR2 FYNNEI. This CDR3 has 13 residues. The CDR3 DNA reads TGTGCCAGCAGGGTCGGGAACACCGGGGAGCTGTTTTTT. Translated, it gives CASRVGNTGELFF.

A few counts support this clonotype. The genes are TRBV7-6 and TRBJ1-1, with D possibly being TRBD1 (5 bases). Per germline, CDR1 SGHVS and CDR2 FNYEAQ. Deletions cut 1 base from V and 4 bases from J, with 7 bases between. The CDR3 consists of 13 residues. The CDR3 DNA reads TGTGCCAGCAGCTTAGGGGGGGTCACTGAAGCTTTCTTT. Protein sequence: CASSLGGVTEAFF.

There are many counts of this clonotype. This sequence joins TRBV7-6 and TRBJ1-1; possible D gene TRBD1, 6 bases. The CDR3 runs to 13 residues. Deletions cut 5 bases from V and 4 bases from J, with 11 bases between. Germline values: CDR1 SGHVS, CDR2 FNYEAQ. CDR3 region: CASSRTDGTEAFF. The CDR3, as DNA: TGTGCCAGCAGCCGGACAGACGGCACTGAAGCTTTCTTT. The full variable domain, rest sourced from reference TRBV7-6 and TRBJ1-1, is GAGVSQSPRYKVTKRGQDVALRCDPISGHVSLYWYRQALGQGPEFLTYFNYEAQQDKSGLPNDRFSAERPEGSISTLTIQRTEQRDSAMYRCASSRTDGTEAFFGQGTRLTVV.

There are a few counts of this clonotype. The chain combines TRBV6-5 with TRBJ2-1; a weak D match, TRBD2 (5 bases). This CDR3 has 14 residues. Deletions cut 6 bases from V and 2 bases from J, with 11 bases between. The germline V gene has CDR1 MNHEY and CDR2 SVGAGI. CDR3 DNA: TGTGCCAGCAGACGGACTGGTCCCTACAATGAGCAGTTCTTC. Translating it yields CASRRTGPYNEQFF.